One T cell receptor beta chain is described in this entry. Its specificity is unknown. MiXCR, run by TCRdb on the 5' RACE reads, gives a single entry per CDR3 protein. The sample yields over 300,000 distinct CDR3 sequences, 20% to 25% seen once. This sample is part of a study of T-cell memory formation after mild COVID-19. Notes on the study in general: Later expanders leaned CD4+, whereas day 15 to 85 contracting clones were balanced CD4/CD8. Confirmation of SARS-CoV-2 specificity was lacking for second-wave clones peaking day 37.

This TCR was recovered from a man aged 18 to 30 who had mild COVID-19 (a few samples of this study predate the infection). Cell type and time point are not known. The sequenced material came from PBMCs or a T cell subset sorted from them (not recorded which).

CDR3 protein: CASGQGLGGYTF. As DNA, the CDR3 is TGTGCCAGTGGACAGGGTCTTGGTGGCTACACCTTC. The V gene is TRBV6-2 or TRBV6-3, the J gene TRBJ1-2; TRBD1 agrees at 8 bases. The CDR3 spans 12 residues. The V and J ends lost 9 bases and 7 bases, in that order; junction bases with no gene match: 7. In germline, CDR1 is MNHEY, CDR2 SVGEGT.